This passage covers 21 T cell receptor beta chains from one sample sequenced in a study of metastatic and nonmetastatic thyroid tumors. From the PCR reads, TCRdb re-called clones with MiXCR. This table holds about 30,000 clones, roughly 17% found once. Thyroid surgery was performed in patients who had received no treatment beforehand. The specimen was blood. These receptors all come from a female donor with papillary thyroid cancer or a benign thyroid nodule (not recorded which). Some clones in this sample may be carry-over from other donors' samples.

This clone has ten or more counts. The chain recombines TRBV10-3 with TRBJ1-2, with a tentative D call TRBD1 (5 bases). Trimming stripped 0 bases from V and 5 bases from J, with 7 bases between. CDR3 length: 13 residues. Germline V lookup: CDR1 ENHRY, CDR2 SYGVKD. The CDR3 nucleotides read TGTGCCATCAGTGAGTCAGGGGAGTATGGCTACACCTTC. Translating gives CAISESGEYGYTF.

This clone appeared many times. J is TRBJ1-5 and V is TRBV20-1, with 10 bases that match TRBD1. Germline V CDR1 and CDR2: DFQATT, SNEGSKA (reference sequence). There are 17 residues in the CDR3. Trimming removed 0 bases from V and 2 bases from J; junction bases left unmatched: 7. The CDR3 reads CSAREDRGLYGNQPQHF. CDR3 coding DNA: TGCAGTGCTAGAGAGGACAGGGGGTTATACGGCAATCAGCCCCAGCATTTT.

The table lists this clone with many counts. The DNA of the CDR3 is TGTGCCAGCTCACCACCCACCGGGGAGCTGTTTTTT. It is translated as CASSPPTGELFF. V gene TRBV18 combines with J gene TRBJ2-2; the D is unclear. From germline, CDR1 is KGHSH and CDR2 LQKENI. The ends were cut back, 0 bases at V and 4 bases at J, with 0 bases in the middle. The CDR3 contains 12 residues.

This clone turned up a few times. This may stem from a read error, because a much larger clone lies one nucleotide away. Here the CDR3 reads CSVDTAGQETQYF. CDR3 in DNA: TGCAGCGTTGATACAGCAGGTCAAGAGACCCAGTACTTC. J is TRBJ2-5 and V is TRBV29-1; D is unclear. Germline CDR1 reads SQVTM; CDR2 reads ANQGSEA. This CDR3 comprises 13 residues. Trimming cost V 3 bases and J 2 bases, with 10 bases left between them.

The V gene is TRBV2, the J gene TRBJ2-7, with D possibly matching TRBD2 (5 bases). Germline CDR1 and CDR2: SNHLY and FYNNEI. Trimming left V 4 bases short and J 3 bases short, with 16 bases between. The CDR3 sequence is 15 residues long. The CDR3: CASSARLSGYYEQYF. In DNA, the CDR3 is TGTGCCAGCAGTGCCAGACTATCGGGGTACTACGAGCAGTACTTC.

This clone is labeled as medium-sized. This sequence joins TRBV27 and TRBJ2-7; TRBD2 agrees at 10 bases. The CDR3 is 17 residues long. CDR1 and CDR2 from the germline V gene are MNHEY and SMNVEV (reference sequence). Trimming at V came to 5 bases and at J to 0 bases, leaving 10 bases not matched to a gene. CDR3 region: CASSPGLADDFSYEQYF. The CDR3 coding sequence is TGTGCCAGCAGTCCCGGACTAGCGGACGACTTCTCCTACGAGCAGTACTTC.

Many counts were recorded for this clone. This chain uses TRBV2 with TRBJ2-1, with TRBD2 matching over 10 bases. Unmatched junction bases numbered 9, after V lost 6 bases and J lost 1 base. The CDR3 is 17 residues long. The germline CDR1 and CDR2 sequences are SNHLY and FYNNEI. The CDR3 sequence is CASRAPGLAESYNEQFF. The CDR3 nucleotides read TGTGCCAGCAGAGCCCCAGGACTAGCGGAATCCTACAATGAGCAGTTCTTC.

There are a few counts of this clone. Germline is not matched at one junction end, which may reflect a read error. The CDR3 DNA sequence: TGTGCCATCAGTTTGAGCTATGGCTACACCTTC. Translating it yields CAISLSYGYTF. This chain uses TRBV28 with TRBJ1-2; no clear D. Germline V gene lookup returns CDR1 MDHEN and CDR2 SYDVKM. The CDR3 is 11 residues long.

At least ten counts were recorded for this clone. The chain uses TRBV3-1 and TRBJ2-1, with D unresolved. Germline-derived CDR1 and CDR2 are LGHDT and YNNKEL (reference sequence). CDR3 length: 14 amino acids. Deletions cut 4 bases from V and 3 bases from J, with 10 bases between. CDR3 protein: CASSLRGDYNEQFF. The DNA for the CDR3 is TGTGCCAGCAGCCTGAGAGGCGACTACAATGAGCAGTTCTTC.

The gene calls are TRBV12-3 or TRBV12-4 and TRBJ1-4; no definite D call. V was trimmed by 5 bases and J by 7 bases, leaving 17 bases between them. There are 15 residues in the CDR3. The CDR3 DNA follows: TGTGCCAGCAGTCCCTCCTCCTATACTCTTGAAAAACTGTTTTTT. This sequence encodes CASSPSSYTLEKLFF.

This clone was picked up many times. This sequence joins TRBV5-1 and TRBJ2-2; TRBD2 agrees at 10 bases. The CDR3 contains 16 residues. After removal of 4 bases from V and 1 base from J, the junction contained 4 bases not matched to a gene. From germline, CDR1 is SGHRS and CDR2 YFSETQ. DNA of the CDR3: TGCGCCAGCAGCCCCAGGACTAGCGGGAACACCGGGGAGCTGTTTTTT. Its translation is CASSPRTSGNTGELFF.

This clone was counted ten times or more. The chain couples TRBV2 to TRBJ2-1; possible D gene TRBD1, 6 bases. Germline V gene sequence: CDR1 SNHLY, CDR2 FYNNEI. CDR3 size: 14 residues. With 5 bases removed from V and 1 base from J, the gap between germline ends came to 9 bases. The CDR3 coding sequence is TGTGCCAGCAGTCCGGACAGTTCCTACAATGAGCAGTTCTTC. It translates to CASSPDSSYNEQFF.

This clone was counted ten times or more. The chain combines TRBV3-1 with TRBJ2-5, with D perhaps TRBD2 (6 bases). The CDR3 totals 17 residues. Trimming left V 0 bases short and J 2 bases short, with 16 bases between. From germline, CDR1 is LGHDT and CDR2 YNNKEL (reference sequence). CDR3 sequence reads: CASSQEGIAGLQETQYF. The CDR3 coding sequence is TGTGCCAGCAGCCAAGAGGGAATTGCGGGACTTCAAGAGACCCAGTACTTC.

In the case of this clone: This may be a read error, as it is one base from a much larger clone. The CDR3 region is CASSMIRGDVLGGKLFF. In nucleotides, the CDR3 is TGTGCCAGCAGCATGATCAGGGGAGATGTTCTAGGCGGGAAGCTGTTTTTT. This chain joins TRBV9 and TRBJ2-2; D possibly matches TRBD1 or TRBD2 (6 bases each). Looked up from germline, CDR1 is SGDLS and CDR2 is YYNGEE. The CDR3 totals 17 residues.

This clone occurred many times. This sequence joins TRBV7-9 and TRBJ1-1; D might be TRBD1 (6 bases). This CDR3 has 14 residues. Germline assignment: CDR1 SEHNR and CDR2 FQNEAQ (reference sequence). The V gene lost 5 bases and the J gene lost 6 bases, with 16 bases spanning the gap. The CDR3 protein is CASSPRQVKAEAFF. For the CDR3, the DNA is TGTGCCAGCAGCCCCCGACAGGTAAAGGCTGAAGCTTTCTTT.

This clone was picked up many times. A clone one base away is much larger, so this may be a read error. The chain carries TRBV20-1 and TRBJ1-5; 9 bases map to TRBD1. The CDR3 loop spans 15 amino acids. J lost 0 bases, V lost 3 bases, and 3 bases had no gene match. Germline CDR1 reads DFQATT; CDR2 reads SNEGSKA (reference sequence). This CDR3 is CSARTGGDSNQPQHF. The CDR3 DNA sequence: TGCAGTGCTAGGACAGGGGGGGATAGCAATCAGCCCCAGCATTTT.

This clone was seen a few times. This may come from a read error, since a much larger clone is one base off. Other DNA sequences of this sample code for an identical CDR3. This sequence joins TRBV20-1 and TRBJ1-6; D remains ambiguous. CDR3 length: 16 residues. Trimming cost V 1 base and J 7 bases, with 17 bases left between them. CDR1 and CDR2 (germline): DFQATT, SNEGSKA (reference sequence). This CDR3 reads CSARVPPPKKNSPLHF. The CDR3 bases are TGCAGTGCTAGAGTCCCCCCCCCTAAAAAAAATTCACCCCTCCACTTT.

This clone was counted ten times or more. The chain couples TRBV27 to TRBJ2-1; D is unclear. Trimming pared 6 bases from V and 5 bases from J, leaving 11 bases between. The CDR3 contains 13 residues. Germline V lookup: CDR1 MNHEY, CDR2 SMNVEV (reference sequence). CDR3: CASSPVRDNEQFF. In nucleotides, the CDR3 is TGTGCCAGCAGCCCCGTCCGGGACAATGAGCAGTTCTTC.

This clone was counted many times. The chain links TRBV7-6 to TRBJ2-3; tentative D call: TRBD1 (6 bases). The CDR3 contains 14 residues. The ends were cut back, 5 bases at V and 2 bases at J, with 11 bases in the middle. The germline V gene encodes CDR1 SGHVS and CDR2 FNYEAQ. The CDR3: CASSARQVTDTQYF. In nucleotides, the CDR3 is TGTGCCAGCAGCGCCAGACAGGTCACAGATACGCAGTATTTT.

This clone was found many times. The rearrangement joins TRBV6-1 to TRBJ2-1, with 14 bases lining up with TRBD2. From germline, CDR1 is MNHNS and CDR2 SASEGT. The CDR3 is 15 residues long. The V segment lost 4 bases and the J segment 8 bases; nucleotides outside the gene matches: 4. In DNA form, the CDR3 reads TGTGCCAGCAGTGGTGGGACTAGCGGGAGCGATGAGCAGTTCTTC. This encodes CASSGGTSGSDEQFF.

This clone was observed at least ten times. The CDR3 bases are TGTGCCAGCCCAATGCGGGAGGGAAGCAATGAGCAGTTCTTC. Encoded protein: CASPMREGSNEQFF. V and J are TRBV25-1 and TRBJ2-1, with 9 bases fitting TRBD2. CDR1 is MGHDK and CDR2 is SYGVNS in the germline V gene. This CDR3 has 14 residues. V shed 8 bases, J shed 6 bases, and the junction held 8 bases outside the gene matches.